A selection of T cell receptor beta chains follows, all from one sample in a study of T-cell reconstitution after alpha-beta-depleted transplantation in children. Each CDR3 protein gets one entry after TCRdb re-called the PCR reads with MiXCR. The sample lists roughly 500,000 distinct CDR3 sequences; less than 35% were seen once. Sequencing used PBMCs from the stem cell graft donor, obtained from the stem cell graft. These TCRs come from a human donor who donated a stem cell graft to a child with aplastic anemia. The CDR3 runs from the conserved cysteine through the conserved F or W.

CSATGGLASDEQFF	TRBV20-1	TRBJ2-1
CASSTPGGGYSYNEQFF	TRBV27	TRBJ2-1
CASSASAGGETQYF	TRBV7-3	TRBJ2-5
CASRGQNNEKLFF	TRBV6-1	TRBJ1-4
CASGLVGPLGNEQFF	TRBV12-5	TRBJ2-1
CSASADSGGIGIQYF	TRBV20-1	TRBJ2-4
CASSPGQGINEQFF	TRBV9	TRBJ2-1
CASGPGGAFSASPLHF	TRBV7-8	TRBJ1-6
CASSSLTGNTEAFF	TRBV6-5	TRBJ1-1
CASSLALTGSSGRSYNEQFF	TRBV5-1	TRBJ2-1
CASSIRRIDTDTQYF	TRBV19	TRBJ2-3
CATSSPTSPSPDTQYF	TRBV15	TRBJ2-3
CAWSPGRTGGYEQFF	TRBV30	TRBJ2-1
CASSDVLLNTEAFF	TRBV2	TRBJ1-1
CASSRPRDRVYNTEAFF	TRBV5-1	TRBJ1-1
CSVDGGSGSKDEQYF	TRBV20-1	TRBJ2-7
CATSRVRQANTGELFF	TRBV15	TRBJ2-2
CASSFRGRTAEGQYF	TRBV12-3/TRBV12-4	TRBJ2-3
CASSLGLYPGTSESPSSYNEQFF	TRBV7-9	TRBJ2-1
CSASRTAAPNEQFF	TRBV20-1	TRBJ2-1
CASSLGSLAGVGTDTQYF	TRBV11-2	TRBJ2-3
CASSSIGTGHTGELFF	TRBV12-3/TRBV12-4	TRBJ2-2
CSAFRNEQFF	TRBV29-1	TRBJ2-1
CSVSGLAGGELFF	TRBV20-1	TRBJ2-2
CAWSVVSGVGYTF	TRBV30	TRBJ1-2
CASSILGQGGDYGYTF	TRBV6-1	TRBJ1-2
CASSAEPGTGEGYTF	TRBV5-1	TRBJ1-2
CASRFGTVNTEAFF	TRBV6-1	TRBJ1-1
CASRIGGTGKVNEQFF	TRBV5-1	TRBJ2-1
CANSPGGASDEQYF	TRBV10-3	TRBJ2-7
CASSAHNTEAFF	TRBV11-3	TRBJ1-1
CAWCAASGNTIYF	TRBV30	TRBJ1-3
CASSLWGLTNTGELFF	TRBV7-8	TRBJ2-2
CASSLDLRHSYEQYF	TRBV5-5	TRBJ2-7
CASSVTGTHYGYTF	TRBV5-1	TRBJ1-2
CASSLGRTGRNEQFF	TRBV5-1	TRBJ2-1
CASSFGSTGELFF	TRBV12-3/TRBV12-4	TRBJ2-2
CASGENRVNAYEQYF	TRBV6-2/TRBV6-3	TRBJ2-7
CSAREGQGKGNTIYF	TRBV20-1	TRBJ1-3
CASSKWDSGQPQHF	TRBV18	TRBJ1-5
CAITGTSQNEQFF	TRBV10-3	TRBJ2-1
CASSYGQGSSTEAFF	TRBV5-1	TRBJ1-1
CSSHRVFIDTEAFF	TRBV29-1	TRBJ1-1
CATSRGQGHEQYF	TRBV15	TRBJ2-7
CATEGLSGMVYEQFF	TRBV6-1	TRBJ2-1
CASSPDRGPTGEAFF	TRBV5-4	TRBJ1-1
CSVPGQPNTGELFF	TRBV29-1	TRBJ2-2